The 28 T cell receptor beta chains presented below share a single source sample, sequenced in a study of blood T cell repertoires in COVID-19. TCRdb's copy holds only in-frame clones and misses some; the assay was immunoSEQ multiplex PCR. This table has about 61,000 clones, around nine tenths appearing once. The specimen sequenced was peripheral blood. The receptors come from a woman in her forties or fifties with active or convalescent COVID-19.

The chain is built from TRBV10-2 and TRBJ2-4, with D maybe TRBD2 (6 bases). The CDR3 length is 12 residues. Trimming took 8 bases from V and 7 from J, leaving 12 bases between them. The germline V gene has CDR1 WSHSY and CDR2 SAAADI. CDR3 region: CASGPSVNIQYF. For the CDR3, the DNA is TGCGCCAGCGGACCTAGCGTGAACATTCAGTACTTC.

The rearrangement joins TRBV11-2 to TRBJ1-2, with unresolved D. V lost 7 bases and J 4 bases, leaving 19 bases between the germline ends. CDR1 is SGHAT and CDR2 is FQNNGV in the germline V gene. The CDR3 has 15 residues. The CDR3 sequence: CASTPGSRVGYGYTF. CDR3 DNA: TGTGCCAGCACTCCTGGGAGTCGGGTCGGCTATGGCTACACCTTC.

This clone appeared a single time. The CDR3 here is CASRLTGPLHF. The CDR3 DNA follows: TGTGCCAGCAGGTTAACAGGGCCCCTCCACTTT. The chain is built from TRBV12-3 or TRBV12-4 and TRBJ1-6, with TRBD1 as a possible D gene (6 bases). Trimming cost V 6 bases and J 13 bases, with 10 bases left between them. This CDR3 region has 11 residues.

This clone has just one count. The J gene is TRBJ2-2, the V gene TRBV5-1; a weak D match, TRBD2 (6 bases). CDR1 is SGHRS and CDR2 is YFSETQ in the germline V gene. There are 16 residues in the CDR3. Trimming pared 5 bases from V and 2 bases from J, leaving 16 bases between. CDR3 loop: CASSKLFAGNTGELFF. CDR3 DNA sequence: TGCGCCAGCAGTAAGTTGTTCGCGGGAAACACCGGGGAGCTGTTTTTT.

The rearrangement uses TRBV9 and TRBJ2-3, with a possible D match to TRBD2 (5 bases). V lost 4 bases to trimming and J lost 2 bases, with 17 bases between them. CDR1 is SGDLS, CDR2 YYNGEE, per germline. The CDR3 covers 16 residues. CDR3 residues: CASSPWTGTYTDTQYF. DNA for the CDR3: TGTGCCAGCAGCCCATGGACTGGAACGTACACAGATACGCAGTATTTT.

This clone was recorded many times. The chain recombines TRBV28 with TRBJ2-7, with D unclear. Germline V gene lookup returns CDR1 MDHEN and CDR2 SYDVKM. Between the trimmed V and J ends, which lost 5 bases and 0 bases, there was a span of 8 bases. This CDR3 contains 13 residues. The CDR3, as DNA: TGTGCCAGCAGTCCAGGTTTCTCCTACGAGCAGTACTTC. The encoded protein is CASSPGFSYEQYF.

This chain links TRBV2 with TRBJ1-2; the match to TRBD1 covers 11 bases. There are 15 residues in the CDR3. The V gene's germline CDR1 is SNHLY and CDR2 FYNNEI. The V gene end was trimmed by 4 bases and the J gene end by 8 bases; junction bases not matched to a gene: 9. The CDR3 coding sequence is TGTGCCAGCAGTGGAGGACAGGGGGCATTCGGGGGCTACACCTTC. Residues: CASSGGQGAFGGYTF.

The CDR3 sequence is CASSVRDFGNTIYF. The CDR3 region has the DNA TGTGCCAGCAGCGTCAGGGATTTTGGAAACACCATATATTTT. The chain employs TRBV9 and TRBJ1-3, with D possibly matching TRBD1 (5 bases). The CDR3 is made up of 14 amino acids. The germline V gene has CDR1 SGDLS and CDR2 YYNGEE. Between the trimmed V and J ends, which lost 2 bases and 3 bases, there was a span of 9 bases. Together with reference TRBV9 and TRBJ1-3, the CDR3 gives the full variable domain: DSGVTQTPKHLITATGQRVTLRCSPRSGDLSVYWYQQSLDQGLQFLIQYYNGEERAKGNILERFSAQQFPDLHSELNLSSLELGDSALYFCASSVRDFGNTIYFGEGSWLTVV.

The chain carries TRBV11-2 and TRBJ2-7, with 12 positions matching TRBD2. This CDR3 has 13 amino acids. V dropped 9 bases and J dropped 4; count of bases not matched to a gene: 4. Looked up from germline, CDR1 is SGHAT and CDR2 is FQNNGV. Here the CDR3 reads CASILAGGYEQYF. The CDR3 bases are TGTGCCAGTATACTAGCGGGAGGTTACGAGCAGTACTTC.

V gene TRBV19 combines with J gene TRBJ1-1; 11 nucleotides match TRBD1. Germline V gene data show CDR1 as LNHDA and CDR2 as SQIVND (reference sequence). J lost 1 base, V lost 9 bases, and 7 bases had no gene match. This CDR3 has 15 amino acids. CDR3 sequence: CASSLGQGANTEAFF. The CDR3 coding sequence is TGTGCCAGCTCCCTCGGACAGGGGGCGAACACTGAAGCTTTCTTT.

The chain combines TRBV30 with TRBJ2-4; 8 nucleotides align to TRBD1. Germline CDR1 GTSNPN, CDR2 SVGIG (reference sequence). J gave up 0 bases and V 2 bases, and 12 bases lay outside the gene matches. The CDR3 is 18 residues long. CDR3 nucleotide sequence: TGTGCCTGGAGTACTCTATCCGGACAGGGTATAGCCAAAAACATTCAGTACTTC. Translated: CAWSTLSGQGIAKNIQYF.

The chain links TRBV9 to TRBJ2-1; D gene unclear. CDR1 is SGDLS and CDR2 is YYNGEE in the germline V gene. Trimming took 4 bases from V and 2 from J, leaving 7 bases between them. The CDR3 extends over 13 amino acids. CDR3 region: CASSQLAYNEQFF. In DNA form, the CDR3 reads TGTGCCAGCAGCCAACTCGCCTACAATGAGCAGTTCTTC.

The chain joins TRBV7-6 to TRBJ1-3, with D perhaps TRBD1 (6 bases). The CDR3 runs to 19 residues. Per the germline V gene, CDR1 is SGHVS and CDR2 is FNYEAQ. Trimming took off 1 base at V and 0 bases at J, with 19 bases between the two ends. The DNA of the CDR3 is TGTGCCAGCAGCTTAGGTAGCAGGGGCCCGGAAGACTCTGGAAACACCATATATTTT. Translated: CASSLGSRGPEDSGNTIYF.

V is TRBV6-5 and J is TRBJ1-1; TRBD1 aligns across 10 bases. The CDR3 extends over 13 amino acids. Germline CDR1 is MNHEY and CDR2 is SVGAGI. J gave up 6 bases and V 7 bases, and 5 bases lay outside the gene matches. CDR3 region: CASTGQGKAEAFF. CDR3 DNA sequence: TGTGCCAGCACGGGACAGGGGAAGGCTGAAGCTTTCTTT.

This chain connects TRBV3-1 (or the pseudogene TRBV3-2) to TRBJ2-1, with TRBD2 as a possible D gene (6 bases). Germline V gene lookup returns CDR1 LGHDT and CDR2 YNNKEL (reference sequence). V lost 5 bases and J lost 7, with 15 bases in between. The CDR3 length is 14 residues. The CDR3 region is CASSVRDFWNEQFF. DNA of the CDR3: TGTGCCAGCAGCGTCCGGGACTTCTGGAATGAGCAGTTCTTC.

This chain connects TRBV27 to TRBJ1-5, with a weak D call TRBD1 (5 bases). This CDR3 has 14 amino acids. Per the germline V gene, CDR1 is MNHEY and CDR2 is SMNVEV (reference sequence). V gave up 5 bases and J gave up 2 bases, with 10 bases separating them. Written as DNA, the CDR3 is TGTGCCAGCAGTGGCAGGGTGGGCAATCAGCCCCAGCATTTT. The encoded protein is CASSGRVGNQPQHF.

The chain carries TRBV7-9 and TRBJ2-1; D not certain. Trimming shortened V by 1 base and J by 6 bases, and 16 bases separated the two germline ends. The length of the CDR3 is 16 residues. Germline V gene data show CDR1 as SEHNR and CDR2 as FQNEAQ (reference sequence). The CDR3 sequence is CASSLGDYKVFNEQFF. CDR3 nucleotide sequence: TGTGCCAGCAGCTTAGGCGATTATAAAGTTTTCAATGAGCAGTTCTTC.

The chain has TRBV30 and TRBJ1-1; weak D call: TRBD1 (5 bases). Germline-derived CDR1 and CDR2 are GTSNPN and SVGIG (reference sequence). The V end was cut by 4 bases, the J end by 1 base, with 10 bases between. The CDR3 is 13 amino acids. CDR3 sequence: CAWTDGGNTEAFF. CDR3 sequence (DNA): TGTGCCTGGACGGACGGGGGGAACACTGAAGCTTTCTTT.

V gene TRBV15 combines with J gene TRBJ2-1; TRBD1 agrees at 11 bases. Germline CDR1 LNHNV, CDR2 YYDKDF (reference sequence). This CDR3 has 15 residues. Trimming removed 5 bases from V and 2 bases from J; junction bases left unmatched: 2. CDR3 sequence (DNA): TGTGCCACCAGCCTGGACAGGGGGCCCTACAATGAGCAGTTCTTC. Translation: CATSLDRGPYNEQFF. The entire variable domain, with the rest obtained from reference TRBV15 and TRBJ2-1, is as follows: DAMVIQNPRYQVTQFGKPVTLSCSQTLNHNVMYWYQQKSSQAPKLLFHYYDKDFNNEADTPDNFQSRRPNTSFCFLDIRSPGLGDTAMYLCATSLDRGPYNEQFFGPGTRLTVL.

The chain links TRBV7-2 to TRBJ1-2; 9 bases map to TRBD1. V lost 4 bases to trimming and J lost 6 bases; unmatched junction nucleotides: 12. CDR3 length: 16 amino acids. The germline gives CDR1 SGHTA, CDR2 FQGNSA. This chain's CDR3 is CASSWWTGEDDHGYTF. CDR3 bases: TGTGCCAGCAGCTGGTGGACAGGGGAAGACGACCATGGCTACACCTTC.

This clone was detected only once. This sequence joins TRBV9 and TRBJ2-1, with 8 bases aligning to TRBD2. The CDR3 has 15 residues. Germline V CDR1 and CDR2: SGDLS, YYNGEE. The J segment lost 3 bases and the V segment lost 0 bases, leaving 2 bases of the junction unmatched. Here the CDR3 DNA reads TGTGCCAGCAGCGTAGGACTAGCGCGCTACAATGAGCAGTTCTTC. This codes for CASSVGLARYNEQFF.

The genes are TRBV2 and TRBJ2-5; the match to TRBD2 covers 10 bases. J gave up 5 bases and V 5 bases, and 5 bases lay outside the gene matches. Germline V gives CDR1 SNHLY, CDR2 FYNNEI. This CDR3 has 14 residues. The CDR3 sequence: CASSTLAGEETQYF. CDR3 coding DNA: TGTGCCAGCAGTACCCTAGCGGGAGAGGAGACCCAGTACTTC.

The chain joins TRBV30 to TRBJ2-2; a weak D match, TRBD1 (5 bases). CDR1 and CDR2 from the germline V gene are GTSNPN and SVGIG (reference sequence). Trimming removed 3 bases from V and 1 base from J, with 6 bases in between. This CDR3 is built from 13 residues. In DNA form, the CDR3 reads TGTGCCTGGAGGACAGTGAACACCGGGGAGCTGTTTTTT. Amino acids: CAWRTVNTGELFF. Based on the CDR3 plus reference TRBV30 and TRBJ2-2, the full variable domain is SQTIHQWPATLVQPVGSPLSLECTVEGTSNPNLYWYRQAAGRGLQLLFYSVGIGQISSEVPQNLSASRPQDRQFILSSKKLLLSDSGFYLCAWRTVNTGELFFGEGSRLTVL.

The chain recombines TRBV11-2 with TRBJ1-1; no definite D call. Trimming pared 4 bases from V and 1 base from J, leaving 10 bases between. Germline V gene lookup returns CDR1 SGHAT and CDR2 FQNNGV. The CDR3 length is 14 residues. The CDR3 nucleotides are TGTGCCAGCAGCTCCCCTTCCCGGAACACTGAAGCTTTCTTT. Its translation: CASSSPSRNTEAFF.

The V call is TRBV7-2, the J call TRBJ2-1; the D gene is possibly TRBD1 (6 bases). The length of the CDR3 is 17 residues. V was clipped by 1 base and J by 4 bases, with 17 bases between them. Germline CDR1 SGHTA, CDR2 FQGNSA. The CDR3 nucleotides read TGTGCCAGCAGCTTAGAGATTTTGGACAGATCGTACAATGAGCAGTTCTTC. It yields the protein CASSLEILDRSYNEQFF.

The J gene is TRBJ2-7, the V gene TRBV7-9; 14 bases agree with TRBD2. The CDR3 is 15 residues long. The junction had 7 bases not matched to a gene; V was cut back by 5 bases and J by 7 bases. Germline assignment: CDR1 SEHNR and CDR2 FQNEAQ (reference sequence). CDR3: CASSQGLAGAREQYF. CDR3 DNA: TGTGCCAGCAGCCAGGGACTAGCGGGGGCGAGGGAGCAGTACTTC.

The rearrangement joins TRBV6-2 or TRBV6-3 to TRBJ2-1; TRBD1 matches 7 bases. The CDR3 is made up of 14 amino acids. V gave up 4 bases and J gave up 2 bases; unmatched junction bases: 2. Germline assignment: CDR1 MNHEY and CDR2 SVGEGT. The CDR3: CASSSTGPYNEQFF. The CDR3 nucleotides are TGTGCCAGCAGTTCGACAGGGCCCTACAATGAGCAGTTCTTC.

The chain recombines TRBV5-4 with TRBJ2-1; 11 bases are shared with TRBD2. V lost 5 bases and J lost 3; bases outside the gene matches: 10. Per germline, CDR1 SGHNT and CDR2 YYREEE (reference sequence). This CDR3 is 17 amino acids long. This CDR3 reads CASRGQLAGVNYNEQFF. The CDR3 nucleotides are TGTGCCAGCAGGGGCCAACTAGCGGGAGTCAACTACAATGAGCAGTTCTTC.